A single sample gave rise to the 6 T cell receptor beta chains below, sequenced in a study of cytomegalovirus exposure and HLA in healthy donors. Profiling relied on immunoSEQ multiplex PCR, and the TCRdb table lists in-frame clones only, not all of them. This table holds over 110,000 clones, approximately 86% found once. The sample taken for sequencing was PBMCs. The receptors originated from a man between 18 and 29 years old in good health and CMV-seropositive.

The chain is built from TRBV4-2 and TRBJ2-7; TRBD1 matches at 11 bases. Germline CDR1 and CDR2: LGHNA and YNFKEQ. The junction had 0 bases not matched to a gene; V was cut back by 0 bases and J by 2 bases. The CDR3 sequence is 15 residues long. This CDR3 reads CASSQEGQGAYEQYF. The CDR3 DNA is TGTGCCAGCAGCCAAGAGGGACAGGGGGCCTACGAGCAGTACTTC.

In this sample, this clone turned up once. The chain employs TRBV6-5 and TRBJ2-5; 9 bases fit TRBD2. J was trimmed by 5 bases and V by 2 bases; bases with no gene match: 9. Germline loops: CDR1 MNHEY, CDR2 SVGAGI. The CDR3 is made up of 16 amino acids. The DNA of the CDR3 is TGTGCCAGCAGTTACGGGGGCGCGGGGGGGCTGGAGACCCAGTACTTC. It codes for CASSYGGAGGLETQYF.

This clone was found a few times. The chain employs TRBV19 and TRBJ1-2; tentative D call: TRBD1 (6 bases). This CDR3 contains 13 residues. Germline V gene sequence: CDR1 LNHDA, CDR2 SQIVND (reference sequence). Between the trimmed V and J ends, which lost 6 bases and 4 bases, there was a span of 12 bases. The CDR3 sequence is CASRNDRSYGYTF. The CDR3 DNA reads TGTGCCAGTAGAAACGACAGGAGCTATGGCTACACCTTC.

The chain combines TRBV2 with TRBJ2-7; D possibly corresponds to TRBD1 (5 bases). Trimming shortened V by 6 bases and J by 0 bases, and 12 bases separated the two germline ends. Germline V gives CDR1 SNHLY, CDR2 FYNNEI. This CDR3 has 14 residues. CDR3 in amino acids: CASRDTLSSYEQYF. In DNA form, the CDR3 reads TGTGCCAGCAGGGACACCCTGAGCTCCTACGAGCAGTACTTC.

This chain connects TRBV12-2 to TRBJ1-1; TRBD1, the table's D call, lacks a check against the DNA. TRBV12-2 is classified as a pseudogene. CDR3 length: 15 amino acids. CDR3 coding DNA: TGTGCAAGTCGCCCTTACAGGGCCGTGGGCACTGAAGCTTTCTTT. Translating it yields CASRPYRAVGTEAFF.

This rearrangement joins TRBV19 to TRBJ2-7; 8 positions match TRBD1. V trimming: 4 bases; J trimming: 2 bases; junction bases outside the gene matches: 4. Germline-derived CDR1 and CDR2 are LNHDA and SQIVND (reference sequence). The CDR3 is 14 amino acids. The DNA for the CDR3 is TGTGCCAGTAGTAACCGGGACAGGCCCTACGAGCAGTACTTC. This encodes CASSNRDRPYEQYF.